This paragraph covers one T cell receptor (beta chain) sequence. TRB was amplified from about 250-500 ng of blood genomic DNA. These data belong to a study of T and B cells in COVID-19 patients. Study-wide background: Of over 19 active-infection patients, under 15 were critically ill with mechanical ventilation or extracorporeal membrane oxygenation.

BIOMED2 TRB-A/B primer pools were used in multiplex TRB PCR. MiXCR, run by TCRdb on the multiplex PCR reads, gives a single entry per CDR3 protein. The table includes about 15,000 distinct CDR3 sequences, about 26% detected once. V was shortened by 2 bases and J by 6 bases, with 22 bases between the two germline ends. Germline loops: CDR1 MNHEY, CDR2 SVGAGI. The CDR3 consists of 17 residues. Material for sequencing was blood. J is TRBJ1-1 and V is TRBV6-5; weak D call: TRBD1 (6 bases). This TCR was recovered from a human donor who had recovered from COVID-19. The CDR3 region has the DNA TGTGCCAGCAGTTACCCATCGGTCGGCAGGGGACCCTCTGAAGCTTTCTTT. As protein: CASSYPSVGRGPSEAFF.